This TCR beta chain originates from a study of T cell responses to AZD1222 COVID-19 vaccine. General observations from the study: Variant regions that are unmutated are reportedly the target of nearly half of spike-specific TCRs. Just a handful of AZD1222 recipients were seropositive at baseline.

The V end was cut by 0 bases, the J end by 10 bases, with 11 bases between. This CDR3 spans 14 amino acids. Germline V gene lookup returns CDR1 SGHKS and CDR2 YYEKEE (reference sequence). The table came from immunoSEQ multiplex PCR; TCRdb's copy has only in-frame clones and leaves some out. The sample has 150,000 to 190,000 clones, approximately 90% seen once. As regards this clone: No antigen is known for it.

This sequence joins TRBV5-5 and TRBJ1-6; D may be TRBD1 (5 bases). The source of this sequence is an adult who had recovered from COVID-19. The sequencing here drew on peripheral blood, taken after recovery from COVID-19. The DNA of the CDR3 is TGTGCCAGCAGCTTGGCGGGGGTAGTATCACCCCTCCACTTT. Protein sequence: CASSLAGVVSPLHF.